The clone carrying this T cell receptor (beta chain) was detected many times. What it recognizes is unknown. This beta chain came through as a stray read in a library set up for alpha chains, and its size says little. TCRdb processed the 5' RACE reads anew with MiXCR; each CDR3 protein has one entry. The sample has 5,500 to 7,500 distinct CDR3 sequences; about 13% are singletons. Trimming took off 4 bases at V and 5 bases at J, with 11 bases between the two ends. Germline assignment: CDR1 DFQATT and CDR2 SNEGSKA (reference sequence). The CDR3 has 12 amino acids. The data derive from a study of spatial heterogeneity in lung cancer. Background on the study: Matched bulk RNA-seq yielded a T cell module score, and TCR transcript counts in tumor regions correlated strongly with that score. Whole-study findings and limits: For expanded intratumoral alpha and beta TCRs, counts tracked tumor mutation counts.

Stated time point: sample taken at primary tumor resection. This specimen was lung tumor tissue, taken at surgery. V and J are TRBV20-1 and TRBJ2-5; possibly TRBD1 for D (5 bases). The sequence was obtained from a male donor with early-stage non-small cell lung cancer. CDR3 sequence: CSAKGAWETQYF. Written as DNA, the CDR3 is TGCAGTGCTAAAGGGGCTTGGGAGACCCAGTACTTC.